The 10 T cell receptor beta chains below come from one sample, sequenced in a study of regulatory T cells in long-lasting Graves disease. Described time point: newly diagnosed GD, antithyroid drugs for less than 3 months. Extracted RNA from PBMCs served as the source of the TCR library. Arm-PCR with iRepertoire HTBI primers amplified the CDR3 regions for these TCR beta libraries. TCRdb independently ran MiXCR on the multiplex PCR reads; one entry per CDR3 protein. The repertoire includes some 200,000 distinct CDR3 sequences, roughly 20% of them detected once, and approximately 12% sits in the top ten. This sample was shared with a second study, whose subject was T cells in Graves' hyperthyroidism and ophthalmopathy.

Sequencing was performed on peripheral blood mononuclear cells (PBMCs), taken at new diagnosis, from a patient treated with antithyroid drugs. The receptors come from a woman in her twenties or thirties with Graves disease.

This clonotype was counted at least ten times. The V call is TRBV6-2 or TRBV6-3, the J call TRBJ2-4, with 7 bases fitting TRBD1. The CDR3 covers 13 residues. The ends lost 5 bases at V and 8 bases at J; junction bases unmatched: 6. Germline V lookup: CDR1 MNHEY, CDR2 SVGEGT. The CDR3 DNA follows: TGTGCCAGCAGTGCCCGACAGGGATACATTCAGTACTTC. This translates into CASSARQGYIQYF.

This clonotype was recorded many times. The junction does not match germline at one end; this may be a read error. The chain carries TRBV5-1 and TRBJ2-7; D remains unclear. From germline, CDR1 is SGHRS and CDR2 YFSETQ. This CDR3 is 13 amino acids long. CDR3 residues: CASSLMDGYEQYF. The DNA for the CDR3 is TGTGCCAGCAGCTTGATGGACGGGTACGAGCAGTACTTC.

The sample holds many counts of this clonotype. The genes are TRBV30 and TRBJ1-4, with D unclear. V lost 7 bases to trimming and J lost 5 bases, with 14 bases between them. This CDR3 is 13 amino acids long. Per germline, CDR1 GTSNPN and CDR2 SVGIG (reference sequence). The CDR3 DNA is TGTGCCTTGATAAACCGTATAAATGAAAAACTGTTTTTT. Protein sequence: CALINRINEKLFF. The entire variable domain, with the rest obtained from reference TRBV30 and TRBJ1-4, is as follows: SQTIHQWPATLVQPVGSPLSLECTVEGTSNPNLYWYRQAAGRGLQLLFYSVGIGQISSEVPQNLSASRPQDRQFILSSKKLLLSDSGFYLCALINRINEKLFFGSGTQLSVL.

This clonotype was counted ten times or more. The chain combines TRBV7-9 with TRBJ1-4; D possibly corresponds to TRBD1 (6 bases). V was shortened by 2 bases and J by 8 bases, with 12 bases between the two germline ends. There are 14 residues in the CDR3. Germline V CDR1 and CDR2: SEHNR, FQNEAQ (reference sequence). The CDR3 sequence: CASSLPGAREKLFF. The CDR3 DNA reads TGTGCCAGCAGCTTACCAGGGGCTAGGGAAAAACTGTTTTTT.

This clonotype appeared many times. V and J are TRBV5-6 and TRBJ1-4; D gene uncertain. This CDR3 is 14 amino acids long. The V end was cut by 2 bases, the J end by 8 bases, with 13 bases between. CDR1 SGHDT and CDR2 YYEEEE come from the germline V gene. In DNA, the CDR3 is TGTGCCAGCAGCTTTGAGTCCTTTGGGGAAAAACTGTTTTTT. It is translated as CASSFESFGEKLFF.

This clonotype came up many times. The chain carries TRBV19 and TRBJ2-7; a weak D match, TRBD1 (6 bases). The CDR3 has 15 amino acids. The V gene's germline CDR1 is LNHDA and CDR2 SQIVND (reference sequence). The germline V and J ends were trimmed by 1 base and 2 bases, with 12 bases remaining between them. This CDR3 reads CASSIVDSPAYEQYF. The CDR3 DNA follows: TGTGCCAGTAGTATAGTGGACAGCCCCGCCTACGAGCAGTACTTC. The full variable domain, completed using reference TRBV19 and TRBJ2-7, is DGGITQSPKYLFRKEGQNVTLSCEQNLNHDAMYWYRQDPGQGLRLIYYSQIVNDFQKGDIAEGYSVSREKKESFPLTVTSAQKNPTAFYLCASSIVDSPAYEQYFGPGTRLTVT.

The chain is built from TRBV5-4 and TRBJ1-4; D perhaps matches TRBD1 (5 bases). Germline V gene lookup returns CDR1 SGHNT and CDR2 YYREEE (reference sequence). V dropped 3 bases and J dropped 4 bases, with 13 bases sitting between them. This CDR3 comprises 15 residues. CDR3 protein: CASSSNRGVNEKLFF. The CDR3 DNA follows: TGTGCCAGCAGCTCCAACCGGGGGGTTAATGAAAAACTGTTTTTT.

This clonotype was recorded many times. The junction does not match germline at one end; this may be a read error. The CDR3 protein is CASSAPGRAEGDLIF. The CDR3 DNA sequence: TGTGCCAGCAGTGCCCCGGGGCGGGCGGAAGGGGATTTGATTTTT. The rearrangement joins TRBV9 to TRBJ1-4; D perhaps matches TRBD1 (5 bases). The CDR3 length is 15 residues. Germline loops: CDR1 SGDLS, CDR2 YYNGEE.

This clonotype appeared many times. V usage is TRBV2 and J usage is TRBJ2-2, with 10 bases matching TRBD1. The CDR3 consists of 14 residues. CDR1 SNHLY and CDR2 FYNNEI come from the germline V gene. V was pared by 6 bases and J by 4 bases, with 2 bases of the junction left unmatched. The CDR3 spells CASRTGGGTGELFF. CDR3 DNA: TGTGCCAGCAGGACAGGGGGCGGCACCGGGGAGCTGTTTTTT.

The sample holds one count of this clonotype. The V call is TRBV12-3 or TRBV12-4, the J call TRBJ1-1; unclear D gene. V lost 6 bases and J lost 1, with 15 bases in between. The CDR3 spans 15 residues. The chain's CDR3 is CASSRTDFPNTEAFF. The CDR3 DNA sequence: TGTGCCAGCAGCCGAACGGATTTTCCGAACACTGAAGCTTTCTTT.